The rows below give T cell receptor beta chains drawn from one sample of a study of tumour-infiltrating T cells in Burkitt lymphoma. Clones were read by immunoSEQ multiplex PCR, and TCRdb kept only the in-frame ones, dropping some. Of about 15,000 clones in the sample, 75% were seen once. The sample was tumor tissue. These receptors were obtained from a human donor with diffuse large B-cell lymphoma. The CDR3 runs from the conserved cysteine through the conserved F or W. Each record gives: clone size, J gene, D gene, V gene, CDR3 DNA, CDR3 protein. A D gene is named only where the DNA matches it firmly. Size tells how often a clone was seen (once, few, many) or the class of an expanded clone, and some rows leave it out.

clone size: NA
J gene: TRBJ1-2
D gene: TRBD1
V gene: TRBV5-1
CDR3 DNA: TGCGCCAGCAGCTTAGGAGACAGGGTGCTCATTTATGGCTACACCTTC
CDR3 protein: CASSLGDRVLIYGYTF

clone size: NA
J gene: TRBJ2-7
D gene: NA
V gene: TRBV7-2
CDR3 DNA: TGTGCCAGCAGCTTAGTACCGGCACCAAGCTCCTACGAGCAGTACTTC
CDR3 protein: CASSLVPAPSSYEQYF

clone size: medium-sized
J gene: TRBJ2-3
D gene: NA
V gene: TRBV6-5
CDR3 DNA: TGTGCCAGCAGTCGGGGGCCGGCAGATACGCAGTATTTT
CDR3 protein: CASSRGPADTQYF

clone size: NA
J gene: TRBJ2-1
D gene: TRBD2
V gene: TRBV5-1
CDR3 DNA: TGCGCCAGCAGCTGGGGACTAGCAGCTGAGCAGTTCTTC
CDR3 protein: CASSWGLAAEQFF

clone size: few
J gene: TRBJ1-5
D gene: NA
V gene: TRBV6-6
CDR3 DNA: TGTGCCAGCAGTTACTCCTTGACAGGCAATCAGCCCCAGCATTTT
CDR3 protein: CASSYSLTGNQPQHF

clone size: once
J gene: TRBJ2-3
D gene: NA
V gene: TRBV10-1
CDR3 DNA: TGCGCCAGCAGTGAAGACAGGGAGGCAGATACGCAGTATTTT
CDR3 protein: CASSEDREADTQYF

clone size: NA
J gene: TRBJ2-2
D gene: TRBD2
V gene: TRBV27
CDR3 DNA: TGTGCCAGCAAATTAGCGGGGGGAGGGGAGCTGTTTTTT
CDR3 protein: CASKLAGGGELFF

clone size: NA
J gene: TRBJ2-1
D gene: NA
V gene: TRBV4-1
CDR3 DNA: TGCGCCAGCAGCCAACTTCCCGCCTCGGGATCCTACAATGAGCAGTTCTTC
CDR3 protein: CASSQLPASGSYNEQFF

clone size: NA
J gene: TRBJ2-7
D gene: TRBD1
V gene: TRBV29-1
CDR3 DNA: TGCAGCGTTGCTCCTCCGGGACAGGGGCGCCCCTACGAGCAGTACTTC
CDR3 protein: CSVAPPGQGRPYEQYF

clone size: NA
J gene: TRBJ1-5
D gene: NA
V gene: TRBV19
CDR3 DNA: TGTGCCAGTATCGGAGCAGTCTTGGGGCCCCAGCATTTT
CDR3 protein: CASIGAVLGPQHF

clone size: once
J gene: TRBJ2-3
D gene: NA
V gene: TRBV7-2
CDR3 DNA: TGTGCCAGCAGCTCCCCTAGCACAGATACGCAGTATTTT
CDR3 protein: CASSSPSTDTQYF

clone size: NA
J gene: TRBJ2-3
D gene: NA
V gene: TRBV12-5
CDR3 DNA: TGTGCTAGTGGTTTGTTGGGCACAGATACGCAGTATTTT
CDR3 protein: CASGLLGTDTQYF

clone size: NA
J gene: TRBJ1-3
D gene: NA
V gene: TRBV7-6
CDR3 DNA: TGTGCCAGCAGCTTAGCGGGGACCTCTGGAAACACCATATATTTT
CDR3 protein: CASSLAGTSGNTIYF

clone size: NA
J gene: TRBJ2-3
D gene: TRBD2
V gene: TRBV19
CDR3 DNA: TGTGCCAGTAGTCTAGGACTAGATGCAGATACGCAGTATTTT
CDR3 protein: CASSLGLDADTQYF

clone size: medium-sized
J gene: TRBJ1-2
D gene: TRBD1
V gene: TRBV30
CDR3 DNA: TGTGCCTGGAGGGGACAGTCGTTCTATGGCTACACCTTC
CDR3 protein: CAWRGQSFYGYTF

clone size: NA
J gene: TRBJ2-1
D gene: TRBD2
V gene: TRBV29-1
CDR3 DNA: TGCAGCGTCGCGACTAGCGGGAGGATCTACAATGAGCAGTTCTTC
CDR3 protein: CSVATSGRIYNEQFF

clone size: NA
J gene: TRBJ2-1
D gene: TRBD1
V gene: TRBV7-7
CDR3 DNA: TGTGCCAGCAGCCCACAGACAGGGTTGAATGAGCAGTTCTTC
CDR3 protein: CASSPQTGLNEQFF

clone size: NA
J gene: TRBJ2-1
D gene: TRBD2
V gene: TRBV19
CDR3 DNA: TGTGCCAGTAGTATAGTGACTAGCGGGAGGGGGGAGCAGTTCTTC
CDR3 protein: CASSIVTSGRGEQFF

clone size: NA
J gene: TRBJ2-3
D gene: NA
V gene: TRBV11-2
CDR3 DNA: TGTGCCAGCAGCATTGGACCCTCTAGCACAGATACGCAGTATTTT
CDR3 protein: CASSIGPSSTDTQYF

clone size: NA
J gene: TRBJ1-2
D gene: TRBD1
V gene: TRBV11-2
CDR3 DNA: TGTGCCAGCAGCCCCGGACAGGGGACTTATGGCTACACCTTC
CDR3 protein: CASSPGQGTYGYTF

clone size: NA
J gene: TRBJ2-1
D gene: TRBD2
V gene: TRBV2
CDR3 DNA: TGTGCCAGCATTGTGGCTAGCGGAGAAGTAGATGAGCAGTTCTTC
CDR3 protein: CASIVASGEVDEQFF

clone size: NA
J gene: TRBJ2-2
D gene: NA
V gene: TRBV7-3
CDR3 DNA: TGTGCCAGCAGCCCCTTGGGCACCGGGGAGCTGTTTTTT
CDR3 protein: CASSPLGTGELFF

clone size: NA
J gene: TRBJ1-2
D gene: NA
V gene: TRBV25-1
CDR3 DNA: TGTGCCAGCAGTGCGGGGTGGGATGGCGCCAATTATGGCTACACCTTC
CDR3 protein: CASSAGWDGANYGYTF

clone size: few
J gene: TRBJ1-1
D gene: NA
V gene: TRBV11-3
CDR3 DNA: TGTGCCAGCAGCTTAGATCTTACAGGTAACACTGAAGCTTTCTTT
CDR3 protein: CASSLDLTGNTEAFF

clone size: NA
J gene: TRBJ2-1
D gene: TRBD2
V gene: TRBV11-2
CDR3 DNA: TGTGCCAGCAGCCAGACGACGCTAGCGGGACCGAATGAGCAGTTCTTC
CDR3 protein: CASSQTTLAGPNEQFF

clone size: NA
J gene: TRBJ1-1
D gene: TRBD1
V gene: TRBV5-6
CDR3 DNA: TGTGCCAGCACCGGACAGGAGTCGAACACTGAAGCTTTCTTT
CDR3 protein: CASTGQESNTEAFF

clone size: NA
J gene: TRBJ1-2
D gene: NA
V gene: TRBV4-1
CDR3 DNA: TGCGCCAGCAGCCAACAAGTTTCCTATGGCTACACCTTC
CDR3 protein: CASSQQVSYGYTF

clone size: NA
J gene: TRBJ1-5
D gene: NA
V gene: TRBV28
CDR3 DNA: TGTGCCAGCAGTTGGAATCAGCCCCAGCATTTT
CDR3 protein: CASSWNQPQHF

clone size: NA
J gene: TRBJ2-5
D gene: NA
V gene: TRBV2
CDR3 DNA: TGTGCCAGCAGTGAGGGGAAGACCCAGTACTTC
CDR3 protein: CASSEGKTQYF

clone size: NA
J gene: TRBJ2-5
D gene: NA
V gene: TRBV7-9
CDR3 DNA: TGTGCCAGCAGCGCGCAAGAGACCCAGTACTTC
CDR3 protein: CASSAQETQYF

clone size: NA
J gene: TRBJ2-3
D gene: NA
V gene: TRBV7-9
CDR3 DNA: TGTGCCAGCGCCGAACAGACAGCTACAGATACGCAGTATTTT
CDR3 protein: CASAEQTATDTQYF

clone size: NA
J gene: TRBJ2-2
D gene: NA
V gene: TRBV27
CDR3 DNA: TGTGCCAGCAGTTTACGGGGGTCCGGGGAGCTGTTTTTT
CDR3 protein: CASSLRGSGELFF

clone size: NA
J gene: TRBJ2-7
D gene: NA
V gene: TRBV21-1
CDR3 DNA: TGTGCCAGCAGCAAAGCGACGGGTTCCTACGAGCAGTACTTC
CDR3 protein: CASSKATGSYEQYF

clone size: NA
J gene: TRBJ2-3
D gene: TRBD1
V gene: TRBV5-1
CDR3 DNA: TGCGCCAGCAGCTTGTTAGGACAGGCGACAGATACGCAGTATTTT
CDR3 protein: CASSLLGQATDTQYF

clone size: NA
J gene: TRBJ2-3
D gene: TRBD2
V gene: TRBV9
CDR3 DNA: TGTGCCAGCAGCGTAGTGCTAGCGGGAGGGGCGGATACGCAGTATTTT
CDR3 protein: CASSVVLAGGADTQYF

clone size: NA
J gene: TRBJ1-3
D gene: TRBD1
V gene: TRBV6-1
CDR3 DNA: TGTGCCAGCAGTGAGACAGGGTCGTCTGGAAACACCATATATTTT
CDR3 protein: CASSETGSSGNTIYF

clone size: NA
J gene: TRBJ2-7
D gene: TRBD2
V gene: TRBV4-2
CDR3 DNA: TGTGCCAGCAGCCAAGATCAGGAGACTAGCGGGAGACCCGAGCAGTACTTC
CDR3 protein: CASSQDQETSGRPEQYF

clone size: NA
J gene: TRBJ2-7
D gene: TRBD2
V gene: TRBV13
CDR3 DNA: TGTGCCAGCAGCTTAGGGTTCCGCGTCACTAGCGGGAGGGCCTCCTACGAGCAGTACTTC
CDR3 protein: CASSLGFRVTSGRASYEQYF

clone size: few
J gene: TRBJ2-4
D gene: TRBD2
V gene: TRBV4-1
CDR3 DNA: TGCGCCAGCAGCCAGGGACTAGCGGGAGGAATATCCAAAAACATTCAGTACTTC
CDR3 protein: CASSQGLAGGISKNIQYF

clone size: NA
J gene: TRBJ2-7
D gene: TRBD1
V gene: TRBV6-1
CDR3 DNA: TGTGCCAGTTTAAGGGACAGGGGAGTCTCCGAGCAGTACTTC
CDR3 protein: CASLRDRGVSEQYF

clone size: NA
J gene: TRBJ1-1
D gene: TRBD1
V gene: TRBV5-1
CDR3 DNA: TGCGCCAGCAGCCGCGACAGGGTGTCAGAAGCTTTCTTT
CDR3 protein: CASSRDRVSEAFF

clone size: NA
J gene: TRBJ2-1
D gene: TRBD1
V gene: TRBV6-6
CDR3 DNA: TGTGCCAGCAGTACGGGACAGTTATCCGTTGAGCAGTTCTTC
CDR3 protein: CASSTGQLSVEQFF

clone size: once
J gene: TRBJ2-3
D gene: NA
V gene: TRBV27
CDR3 DNA: TGTGCCAGCAGTTTAATCCAGCGGGCTAGCACAGATACGCAGTATTTT
CDR3 protein: CASSLIQRASTDTQYF

clone size: NA
J gene: TRBJ1-3
D gene: TRBD1
V gene: TRBV30
CDR3 DNA: TGTGCCTGGGGGGACAGGGGCGGAAACACCATATATTTT
CDR3 protein: CAWGDRGGNTIYF

clone size: NA
J gene: TRBJ2-1
D gene: NA
V gene: TRBV14
CDR3 DNA: TGTGCCAGCAGCCAAGAATCTACATACCCAGAAGGGCAGTTCTTC
CDR3 protein: CASSQESTYPEGQFF

clone size: NA
J gene: TRBJ1-5
D gene: TRBD1
V gene: TRBV28
CDR3 DNA: TGTGCCAGCAGTTTTAACCCCGCAGGGGGTCGGCAGCCCCAGCATTTT
CDR3 protein: CASSFNPAGGRQPQHF

clone size: NA
J gene: TRBJ1-1
D gene: NA
V gene: TRBV5-4
CDR3 DNA: TGTGCCAGCAGCTTTCCAGACGGCCCAGAAGCTTTCTTT
CDR3 protein: CASSFPDGPEAFF

clone size: NA
J gene: TRBJ2-5
D gene: NA
V gene: TRBV14
CDR3 DNA: TGTGCCAGCAGCCAAGATGGGGGCGCGACCCAGTACTTC
CDR3 protein: CASSQDGGATQYF

clone size: NA
J gene: TRBJ1-1
D gene: NA
V gene: TRBV9
CDR3 DNA: TGTGCCAGCAGCTCACCTCCAGGGCAAACAGGAACTGAAGCTTTCTTT
CDR3 protein: CASSSPPGQTGTEAFF